The source of this T cell receptor beta chain is a study of shared clonotypes between healthy human individuals. Study results and limitations: What limited the represented genetic and exposure-history diversity was the small number of donors. An expected dependence of interdonor clonotype sharing on sequencing depth was noted.

The CDR3 runs 17 residues. V gave up 4 bases and J gave up 3 bases; unmatched junction bases: 13. Germline loops: CDR1 SGDLS, CDR2 YYNGEE. Clones were read by immunoSEQ multiplex PCR, and TCRdb kept only the in-frame ones, dropping some. The sample contains 2 million to 2.5 million clones, about nine tenths of which appear only once. Donors included only healthy HIV-negative adults lacking recent acute infections or vaccinations. As concerns this clone: Its cognate antigen is unknown.

The chain has TRBV9 and TRBJ2-1, with 7 bases aligning to TRBD2. The origin of this receptor is a man between 18 and 35 years old in good health. Some clones in this sample may be carry-over from other donors' samples. The sample was naive CD4+ T cells from PBMCs. Subset here: CD45RA+ positively selected. CDR3 protein: CASSNRKSGEDYNEQFF. The CDR3 nucleotides are TGTGCCAGCAGCAACCGAAAAAGCGGGGAAGACTACAATGAGCAGTTCTTC. Based on the CDR3 plus reference TRBV9 and TRBJ2-1, the full variable domain is DSGVTQTPKHLITATGQRVTLRCSPRSGDLSVYWYQQSLDQGLQFLIQYYNGEERAKGNILERFSAQQFPDLHSELNLSSLELGDSALYFCASSNRKSGEDYNEQFFGPGTRLTVL.